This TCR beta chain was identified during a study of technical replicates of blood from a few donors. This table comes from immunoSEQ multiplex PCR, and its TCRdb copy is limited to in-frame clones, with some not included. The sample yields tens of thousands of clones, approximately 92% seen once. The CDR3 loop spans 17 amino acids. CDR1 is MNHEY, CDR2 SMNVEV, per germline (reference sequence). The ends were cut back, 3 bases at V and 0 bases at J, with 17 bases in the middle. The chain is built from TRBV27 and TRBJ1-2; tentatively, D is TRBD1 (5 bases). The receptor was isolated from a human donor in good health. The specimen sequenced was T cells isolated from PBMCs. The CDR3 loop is CASSFTYGGGTNYGYTF. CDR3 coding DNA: TGTGCCAGCAGTTTTACTTATGGGGGGGGTACTAACTATGGCTACACCTTC.